This T cell receptor (beta chain) emerged from a study of T cell responses to AZD1222 COVID-19 vaccine. The study's findings and limits: Nearly half of spike-specific TCRs reportedly target unmutated variant regions.

Worth noting for this clone: Its antigen is not known.

V lost 2 bases, J lost 4 bases, and 5 bases lay in between. The CDR3 is made up of 12 amino acids. Germline V lookup: CDR1 LNHDA, CDR2 SQIVND (reference sequence). TCRdb's copy holds only in-frame clones and misses some; the assay was immunoSEQ multiplex PCR. The sample has tens of thousands of clones, over 70% seen once. The starting material was peripheral blood, obtained 28 days after the second AZD1222 dose. The chain joins TRBV19 to TRBJ2-5; D is ambiguous. The clonotype was recovered from an adult who received the AZD1222 COVID-19 vaccine. Here the CDR3 DNA reads TGTGCCAGTAGTATATTAGGAGAGACCCAGTACTTC. Translated, it gives CASSILGETQYF.